These 25 T cell receptor beta chains were all obtained from the same sample, sequenced in a study of T cell changes during pregnancy in multiple sclerosis. The method was immunoSEQ multiplex PCR; TCRdb's version includes in-frame clones alone and lacks a portion of them. The table records more than 35,000 clones, around 90% of them present only once. This specimen consisted of CD4+ T cells from peripheral blood mononuclear cells, obtained in the third trimester of pregnancy. These receptors all come from a female donor with multiple sclerosis, enrolled in a pregnancy study.

The chain carries TRBV4-2 and TRBJ2-3; TRBD1 might be the D (5 bases). The germline V and J ends were trimmed by 0 bases and 10 bases, with 17 bases remaining between them. From germline, CDR1 is LGHNA and CDR2 YNFKEQ. The CDR3 contains 15 residues. This chain's CDR3 is CASSQELGARVAQYF. The CDR3 nucleotides read TGTGCCAGCAGCCAAGAGCTAGGGGCTCGGGTGGCGCAGTATTTT.

The chain employs TRBV6-1 and TRBJ2-7, with D possibly matching TRBD2 (6 bases). V was cut by 2 bases and J by 6 bases, with 11 bases left in between. There are 13 residues in the CDR3. Germline CDR1 MNHNS, CDR2 SASEGT. Here the CDR3 reads CASSESGRSEQYF. As DNA, the CDR3 is TGTGCCAGCAGTGAAAGTGGGAGGTCCGAGCAGTACTTC.

The gene calls are TRBV4-2 and TRBJ2-1; 10 bases fit TRBD2. J gave up 5 bases and V 5 bases, and 6 bases lay outside the gene matches. Germline V gene sequence: CDR1 LGHNA, CDR2 YNFKEQ. This CDR3 contains 15 residues. The DNA of the CDR3 is TGTGCCAGCAGCGCTCTAGCGGGAGTACACAATGAGCAGTTCTTC. It codes for CASSALAGVHNEQFF.

The chain recombines TRBV6-6 with TRBJ1-2, with 9 bases matching TRBD1. The CDR3 runs 16 residues. The V gene's germline CDR1 is MNHNY and CDR2 SVGAGI (reference sequence). Trimming at V came to 5 bases and at J to 4 bases, leaving 11 bases not matched to a gene. Here the CDR3 DNA reads TGTGCCAGCAGTCCCGGACAGGGGATAGTAGGCTATGGCTACACCTTC. As protein: CASSPGQGIVGYGYTF.

The CDR3 sequence is CATAGTSNEQYF. CDR3 nucleotides: TGTGCCACCGCTGGGACTAGCAACGAGCAGTACTTC. The chain uses TRBV27 and TRBJ2-7; TRBD2 matches 9 bases. CDR3 length: 12 residues. Germline V gene sequence: CDR1 MNHEY, CDR2 SMNVEV (reference sequence). Unmatched junction bases numbered 6, after V lost 10 bases and J lost 5 bases.

Here the CDR3 DNA reads TGTGCCAGCAAAGGACTAGCGGACACCGGGGAGCTGTTTTTT. Translation gives CASKGLADTGELFF. This rearrangement joins TRBV2 to TRBJ2-2; TRBD2 agrees at 10 bases. CDR1 is SNHLY, CDR2 FYNNEI, per germline. The CDR3 is 14 amino acids. The V and J ends lost 7 bases and 3 bases, in that order; junction bases with no gene match: 2.

The J gene is TRBJ2-3, the V gene TRBV25-1, with D tentatively TRBD2 (6 bases). Germline V gene sequence: CDR1 MGHDK, CDR2 SYGVNS. V dropped 2 bases and J dropped 1 base, with 16 bases sitting between them. This CDR3 is built from 17 residues. CDR3 coding DNA: TGTGCCAGCAGTGAAGGAGGGCCTTGGGGACGCACAGATACGCAGTATTTT. Protein: CASSEGGPWGRTDTQYF.

The chain employs TRBV30 and TRBJ2-2; TRBD2 agrees at 13 bases. V lost 0 bases to trimming and J lost 6 bases; unmatched junction nucleotides: 16. The CDR3 sequence is 20 residues long. Looked up from germline, CDR1 is GTSNPN and CDR2 is SVGIG (reference sequence). The CDR3 here is CAWSVLSPGTSGIMAGELFF. CDR3 DNA: TGTGCCTGGAGTGTACTATCTCCGGGGACTAGCGGGATCATGGCCGGGGAGCTGTTTTTT.

V gene TRBV6-1 combines with J gene TRBJ2-7, with TRBD1 matching 7 bases. The germline V gene encodes CDR1 MNHNS and CDR2 SASEGT. The V gene end was trimmed by 1 base and the J gene end by 4 bases; junction bases not matched to a gene: 4. This CDR3 comprises 14 residues. CDR3: CASSEGPRGYEQYF. The DNA for the CDR3 is TGTGCCAGCAGTGAAGGACCCAGGGGGTACGAGCAGTACTTC.

The chain carries TRBV19 and TRBJ2-1; 10 bases fit TRBD2. The junction had 8 bases not matched to a gene; V was cut back by 5 bases and J by 7 bases. CDR3 size: 15 residues. Germline CDR1 LNHDA, CDR2 SQIVND (reference sequence). Written as DNA, the CDR3 is TGTGCCAGTAGTCCCCTAGCGGGAGTACTTAATGAGCAGTTCTTC. Protein product: CASSPLAGVLNEQFF.

The chain recombines TRBV5-4 with TRBJ2-1, with TRBD2 matching 7 bases. V lost 4 bases to trimming and J lost 9 bases; unmatched junction nucleotides: 16. Germline CDR1 and CDR2: SGHNT and YYREEE (reference sequence). The CDR3 sequence is 16 residues long. CDR3 DNA: TGTGCCAGCAGCCCCAAGCCGCTTGGACTAGTGAGTGAGCAGTTCTTC. It specifies CASSPKPLGLVSEQFF.

J is TRBJ1-1 and V is TRBV7-9, with a weak D call TRBD1 (6 bases). CDR3 length equals 14 residues. Between the trimmed V and J ends, which lost 4 bases and 2 bases, there was a span of 11 bases. The germline CDR1 and CDR2 sequences are SEHNR and FQNEAQ (reference sequence). For the CDR3, the DNA is TGTGCCAGCAGCTCGACAGGATACAACACTGAAGCTTTCTTT. Its translation is CASSSTGYNTEAFF. Complete variable domain (other parts from reference TRBV7-9 and TRBJ1-1): DTGVSQNPRHKITKRGQNVTFRCDPISEHNRLYWYRQTLGQGPEFLTYFQNEAQLEKSRLLSDRFSAERPKGSFSTLEIQRTEQGDSAMYLCASSSTGYNTEAFFGQGTRLTVV.

The chain links TRBV5-1 to TRBJ1-3; D might be TRBD1 (5 bases). V was cut by 7 bases and J by 0 bases, with 14 bases left in between. Looked up from germline, CDR1 is SGHRS and CDR2 is YFSETQ. This CDR3 spans 15 amino acids. Here the CDR3 reads CASSSGDDSGNTIYF. The CDR3, as DNA: TGCGCCAGCTCTTCGGGGGACGACTCTGGAAACACCATATATTTT.

The chain joins TRBV10-3 to TRBJ1-5, with D maybe TRBD1 (6 bases). CDR3 length equals 17 residues. Per the germline V gene, CDR1 is ENHRY and CDR2 is SYGVKD. Deletions cut 5 bases from V and 2 bases from J, with 19 bases between. CDR3 protein: CAISSRTVGHGNQPQHF. In DNA form, the CDR3 reads TGTGCCATCAGTTCAAGGACAGTCGGACACGGCAATCAGCCCCAGCATTTT.

The chain employs TRBV6-1 and TRBJ2-2, with D possibly being TRBD2 (6 bases). CDR1 is MNHNS and CDR2 is SASEGT in the germline V gene. This CDR3 contains 13 residues. Trimming removed 6 bases at V and 3 bases at J, with 8 bases between. CDR3 sequence: CASRAGDTGELFF. DNA for the CDR3: TGTGCCAGCAGAGCGGGCGACACCGGGGAGCTGTTTTTT.

The chain is built from TRBV19 and TRBJ1-5; D uncertain. Between the trimmed V and J ends, which lost 3 bases and 4 bases, there was a span of 13 bases. The CDR3 consists of 15 residues. Germline V gives CDR1 LNHDA, CDR2 SQIVND (reference sequence). The CDR3 DNA sequence: TGTGCCAGTAGTATGAAATCCGGGGTGAATCAGCCCCAGCATTTT. As protein: CASSMKSGVNQPQHF.

This chain joins TRBV10-3 and TRBJ2-2; D gene unclear. The CDR3 is made up of 15 amino acids. The V gene's germline CDR1 is ENHRY and CDR2 SYGVKD. The germline V and J ends were trimmed by 0 bases and 7 bases, with 12 bases remaining between them. CDR3 sequence reads: CAISESRLEIGELFF. CDR3 sequence (DNA): TGTGCCATCAGTGAGTCGCGGCTAGAGATCGGGGAGCTGTTTTTT.

This clone was counted a single time. J is TRBJ2-2 and V is TRBV7-5; whether TRBD1, the table's D call, matches the DNA was not checked. TRBV7-5 is assigned pseudogene status. The CDR3 is 15 amino acids. CDR3 DNA: TGTGTCAGAAGCTTAGGGGCAGGGGAGACCGGGGAGCTGTTTTTT. It translates to CVRSLGAGETGELFF.

This clone was detected only a few times. V gene TRBV28 combines with J gene TRBJ1-1; TRBD1 aligns across 7 bases. This CDR3 is built from 14 residues. V lost 5 bases and J lost 1; bases outside the gene matches: 4. Germline V lookup: CDR1 MDHEN, CDR2 SYDVKM. The CDR3 region is CASSGGTANTEAFF. The CDR3 DNA follows: TGTGCCAGCAGTGGGGGGACAGCGAACACTGAAGCTTTCTTT.

This chain links TRBV7-2 with TRBJ1-3, with a weak D call TRBD1 (5 bases). The CDR3 loop spans 15 amino acids. The V gene lost 0 bases and the J gene lost 2 bases, with 8 bases spanning the gap. Looked up from germline, CDR1 is SGHTA and CDR2 is FQGNSA. The CDR3 coding sequence is TGTGCCAGCAGCTTAGCGTCAGGGACTGGAAACACCATATATTTT. It codes for CASSLASGTGNTIYF.

This clone was found a few times. The chain uses TRBV28 and TRBJ2-3, with D unclear. This CDR3 comprises 14 residues. Trimming cost V 4 bases and J 1 base, with 9 bases left between them. Looked up from germline, CDR1 is MDHEN and CDR2 is SYDVKM. CDR3 protein: CASSSEQRTDTQYF. The CDR3 DNA is TGTGCCAGCAGTTCCGAACAGCGCACAGATACGCAGTATTTT. The complete variable domain, with remaining parts taken from reference TRBV28 and TRBJ2-3, reads DVKVTQSSRYLVKRTGEKVFLECVQDMDHENMFWYRQDPGLGLRLIYFSYDVKMKEKGDIPEGYSVSREKKERFSLILESASTNQTSMYLCASSSEQRTDTQYFGPGTRLTVL.

The chain has TRBV5-1 and TRBJ2-7, with D unresolved. V was clipped by 0 bases and J by 1 base, with 5 bases between them. CDR3 length: 13 amino acids. The germline CDR1 and CDR2 sequences are SGHRS and YFSETQ. CDR3: CASSLGSSYEQYF. The CDR3 bases are TGCGCCAGCAGCTTGGGCAGTTCCTACGAGCAGTACTTC.

V gene TRBV10-1 combines with J gene TRBJ2-3, with 7 bases aligning to TRBD2. CDR1 is WNHNN, CDR2 SYGVQD, per germline (reference sequence). Losses at the gene ends were 7 bases for V and 0 bases for J; bases not matched to a gene: 4. This CDR3 is built from 14 residues. CDR3: CASTSGISTDTQYF. CDR3 sequence (DNA): TGCGCCAGCACCAGCGGGATAAGCACAGATACGCAGTATTTT.

V and J are TRBV2 and TRBJ1-2; 9 bases line up with TRBD1. J was trimmed by 2 bases and V by 6 bases; bases with no gene match: 1. The CDR3 length is 13 residues. Germline CDR1 is SNHLY and CDR2 is FYNNEI. The CDR3 region has the DNA TGTGCCAGCAGCGGGACAGGGAACTATGGCTACACCTTC. It is translated as CASSGTGNYGYTF. The whole variable domain, remainder taken from reference TRBV2 and TRBJ1-2, is EPEVTQTPSHQVTQMGQEVILRCVPISNHLYFYWYRQILGQKVEFLVSFYNNEISEKSEIFDDQFSVERPDGSNFTLKIRSTKLEDSAMYFCASSGTGNYGYTFGSGTRLTVV.

The chain is built from TRBV4-2 and TRBJ2-1, with D perhaps TRBD1 (7 bases). CDR1 is LGHNA, CDR2 YNFKEQ, per germline. There are 16 residues in the CDR3. The V end was cut by 3 bases, the J end by 4 bases, with 16 bases between. For the CDR3, the DNA is TGTGCCAGCAGCCACGATTCGGGGGACAGTTACAATGAGCAGTTCTTC. Translated: CASSHDSGDSYNEQFF.